This TCR beta chain is drawn from a study of cytomegalovirus exposure and HLA in healthy donors. V lost 7 bases to trimming and J lost 0 bases, with 11 bases between them. CDR1 is LGHNA and CDR2 is YSLEER in the germline V gene. The CDR3 length is 14 residues. It was the approximately 120-subject validation cohort, separate from the roughly 700-subject first cohort, to which the donors belonged. Produced via immunoSEQ multiplex PCR; TCRdb's table is partial and in-frame only. The table shows approximately 270,000 clones, with 65% to 90% occurring only once. The receptor was derived from a woman younger than 30 in good health and CMV-seronegative. The V call is TRBV4-3, the J call TRBJ2-3; no firm D call. The specimen was PBMCs. The CDR3 is CASNYLGSTDTQYF. CDR3 nucleotide sequence: TGCGCCAGCAACTATCTAGGTAGCACAGATACGCAGTATTTT.